These 27 T cell receptor beta chains came from one sample sequenced in a study of shared clonotypes between healthy human individuals (TCRdb year 2020). Library preparation was by the immunoSEQ multiplex PCR assay. The table was pulled from immuneACCESS by TCRdb, which kept in-frame rearrangements only. Such tables lose some clones; where checked, under half of the loss comes from unresolved V genes, and the rest has no known cause. The sample contains about 1.5 million clones, approximately 98% of them found a single time. Of the sample, around 0.45% is held by the ten largest clones. What was sequenced was naive CD4+ T cells sorted from blood. The cell subset or site label of this sample denotes: CD45RA+ positively selected. These receptors all come from a man in his thirties or forties in good health.

The genes are TRBV6-5 and TRBJ1-2, with D possibly being TRBD1 (5 bases). This CDR3 has 12 amino acids. The germline CDR1 and CDR2 sequences are MNHEY and SVGAGI. Trimming removed 6 bases at V and 8 bases at J, with 13 bases between. The CDR3 region has the DNA TGTGCCAGCAGGACCGGGACGTGGGGCTACACCTTC. Translation gives CASRTGTWGYTF.

This rearrangement joins TRBV6-5 to TRBJ1-1, with 7 bases lining up with TRBD1. Looked up from germline, CDR1 is MNHEY and CDR2 is SVGAGI. The CDR3 runs 13 residues. The V and J ends lost 7 bases and 6 bases, in that order; junction bases with no gene match: 8. CDR3 in DNA: TGTGCCAGCAACCCCCGACAGGGACCTGAAGCTTTCTTT. This gives the protein CASNPRQGPEAFF.

The chain is built from TRBV5-6 and TRBJ2-1; 9 bases map to TRBD2. Germline trimming cut 4 bases from V and 4 bases from J; bases unmatched to any gene: 3. The CDR3 extends over 14 amino acids. Germline V gene sequence: CDR1 SGHDT, CDR2 YYEEEE. CDR3 loop: CASSISGGYNEQFF. The CDR3 DNA is TGTGCCAGCAGCATTAGCGGGGGATACAATGAGCAGTTCTTC. Filled out from reference TRBV5-6 and TRBJ2-1, the complete variable domain reads DAGVTQSPTHLIKTRGQQVTLRCSPKSGHDTVSWYQQALGQGPQFIFQYYEEEERQRGNFPDRFSGHQFPNYSSELNVNALLLGDSALYLCASSISGGYNEQFFGPGTRLTVL.

V gene TRBV7-2 combines with J gene TRBJ1-2; TRBD1 agrees at 10 bases. The germline CDR1 and CDR2 sequences are SGHTA and FQGNSA. The length of the CDR3 is 15 residues. V shed 5 bases and J 3 bases; nucleotides not matched to a gene: 6. CDR3 in amino acids: CASSTGQGGDYGYTF. CDR3 coding DNA: TGTGCCAGCAGCACCGGACAGGGGGGCGACTATGGCTACACCTTC.

The V call is TRBV2, the J call TRBJ2-3, with D possibly matching TRBD1 (5 bases). V gave up 7 bases and J gave up 0 bases, with 14 bases separating them. The CDR3 runs 15 residues. Germline V CDR1 and CDR2: SNHLY, FYNNEI. CDR3 protein: CASKGKTASTDTQYF. For the CDR3, the DNA is TGTGCCAGCAAAGGGAAGACAGCTAGCACAGATACGCAGTATTTT.

V usage is TRBV5-1 and J usage is TRBJ2-5; TRBD1 matches at 12 bases. CDR3 length: 15 residues. V was pared by 2 bases and J by 4 bases, with 3 bases of the junction left unmatched. Germline V gives CDR1 SGHRS, CDR2 YFSETQ. The CDR3: CASSFGTGGPETQYF. For the CDR3, the DNA is TGCGCCAGCAGCTTCGGGACAGGGGGCCCAGAGACCCAGTACTTC.

In the case of this clone: Within the sample, other DNA sequences also encode this same CDR3. This rearrangement joins TRBV19 to TRBJ2-5; 11 bases match TRBD1. Losses at the gene ends were 3 bases for V and 5 bases for J; bases not matched to a gene: 5. Germline CDR1 reads LNHDA; CDR2 reads SQIVND (reference sequence). The CDR3 has 15 amino acids. CDR3 region: CASSIGQGAWETQYF. DNA for the CDR3: TGTGCCAGTAGTATCGGACAGGGGGCCTGGGAGACCCAGTACTTC.

The chain has TRBV27 and TRBJ2-7; 8 nucleotides agree with TRBD2. CDR1 and CDR2 (germline): MNHEY, SMNVEV (reference sequence). The CDR3 covers 14 residues. V shed 6 bases and J 4 bases; nucleotides not matched to a gene: 8. The CDR3 region is CASSGGVRSYEQYF. The CDR3 nucleotides are TGTGCCAGCAGCGGGGGGGTAAGATCGTACGAGCAGTACTTC.

The chain links TRBV29-1 to TRBJ1-2; D might be TRBD1 (6 bases). Germline CDR1 is SQVTM and CDR2 is ANQGSEA. V was trimmed by 5 bases and J by 5 bases, leaving 21 bases between them. The CDR3 sequence is 15 residues long. Written as DNA, the CDR3 is TGCAGCGTTCTTTACTTACAGGGAGGGAGGTATGGCTACACCTTC. Amino acids: CSVLYLQGGRYGYTF. Together with reference TRBV29-1 and TRBJ1-2, the CDR3 gives the full variable domain: SAVISQKPSRDICQRGTSLTIQCQVDSQVTMMFWYRQQPGQSLTLIATANQGSEATYESGFVIDKFPISRPNLTFSTLTVSNMSPEDSSIYLCSVLYLQGGRYGYTFGSGTRLTVV.

The chain recombines TRBV7-9 with TRBJ1-1, with D unresolved. Germline V CDR1 and CDR2: SEHNR, FQNEAQ (reference sequence). This CDR3 has 14 residues. With 1 base removed from V and 0 bases from J, the gap between germline ends came to 6 bases. CDR3 bases: TGTGCCAGCAGCTTAGACAAACTGAACACTGAAGCTTTCTTT. It translates to CASSLDKLNTEAFF.

V is TRBV6-6 and J is TRBJ2-5, with TRBD1 identical over 7 bases. This CDR3 region has 16 residues. Germline loops: CDR1 MNHNY, CDR2 SVGAGI (reference sequence). The trim removed 3 bases at V and 2 bases at J, leaving 9 bases unmatched. The CDR3 sequence is CASSYPPGQSQETQYF. The DNA for the CDR3 is TGTGCCAGCAGTTATCCTCCGGGACAGTCACAAGAGACCCAGTACTTC.

The rearrangement links TRBV12-5 to TRBJ2-3; TRBD1 is a possible D gene (5 bases). The V end lost 2 bases, the J end lost 9 bases, and 15 bases lay between the germline ends. The CDR3 consists of 14 residues. CDR1 and CDR2 (germline): LGHNT, FRNRAP. The DNA of the CDR3 is TGTGCTAGTGGTTTGACTTCACGCGCAGGGACGCAGTATTTT. Its translation: CASGLTSRAGTQYF.

As concerns this clone: The identical CDR3 is also encoded by other nucleotide sequences in the sample. The chain has TRBV7-9 and TRBJ2-5; D is unresolved. This CDR3 is 13 amino acids long. V lost 6 bases, J lost 1 base, and 9 bases lay in between. Germline V gene data show CDR1 as SEHNR and CDR2 as FQNEAQ (reference sequence). CDR3: CASSPGPQETQYF. The CDR3 DNA reads as TGTGCCAGCAGTCCCGGGCCCCAAGAGACCCAGTACTTC.

The J gene is TRBJ2-7, the V gene TRBV6-6, with TRBD2 matching 7 bases. Germline-derived CDR1 and CDR2 are MNHNY and SVGAGI (reference sequence). The CDR3 length is 16 residues. Trimming at V came to 0 bases and at J to 0 bases, leaving 5 bases not matched to a gene. The CDR3 loop is CASSYSGGVSSYEQYF. The CDR3, as DNA: TGTGCCAGCAGTTACTCGGGGGGGGTGAGCTCCTACGAGCAGTACTTC.

The CDR3 reads CASREQGTDTGELFF. In DNA form, the CDR3 reads TGTGCCAGCAGGGAACAGGGGACGGACACCGGGGAGCTGTTTTTT. V gene TRBV2 combines with J gene TRBJ2-2; 7 nucleotides align to TRBD1. Germline values: CDR1 SNHLY, CDR2 FYNNEI. Germline trimming cut 6 bases from V and 3 bases from J; bases unmatched to any gene: 7. CDR3 size: 15 residues. Full variable domain (missing parts from reference TRBV2 and TRBJ2-2): EPEVTQTPSHQVTQMGQEVILRCVPISNHLYFYWYRQILGQKVEFLVSFYNNEISEKSEIFDDQFSVERPDGSNFTLKIRSTKLEDSAMYFCASREQGTDTGELFFGEGSRLTVL.

The chain links TRBV18 to TRBJ1-2; possible D gene TRBD1, 5 bases. The germline V gene encodes CDR1 KGHSH and CDR2 LQKENI. The V end lost 5 bases, the J end lost 8 bases, and 15 bases lay between the germline ends. The CDR3 consists of 13 residues. As DNA, the CDR3 is TGTGCCAGCTCAGCCGGGACCCCCACAGGCTACACCTTC. Translation gives CASSAGTPTGYTF.

The chain is built from TRBV5-1 and TRBJ2-7; 9 bases are shared with TRBD2. Per germline, CDR1 SGHRS and CDR2 YFSETQ. Trimming took 0 bases from V and 4 from J; bases not matched to a gene: 5. The CDR3 length is 15 residues. CDR3: CASSLVAGEAYEQYF. As DNA, the CDR3 is TGCGCCAGCAGCTTGGTAGCGGGAGAGGCGTACGAGCAGTACTTC.

The chain combines TRBV29-1 with TRBJ1-1, with unresolved D. The CDR3 loop spans 13 amino acids. Germline values: CDR1 SQVTM, CDR2 ANQGSEA. The ends were cut back, 7 bases at V and 1 base at J, with 13 bases in the middle. The CDR3 loop reads CSGATKTNTEAFF. The CDR3 DNA sequence: TGCAGCGGCGCGACAAAAACGAACACTGAAGCTTTCTTT.

This clone was detected only once. For the CDR3, the DNA is TGTGCCAGCAGCTTAGTTACAGGGAAAAACAATGAGCAGTTCTTC. This sequence encodes CASSLVTGKNNEQFF. The chain recombines TRBV11-2 with TRBJ2-1; TRBD1 might be the D (6 bases). The CDR3 runs 15 residues. CDR1 and CDR2 (germline): SGHAT, FQNNGV. Trimming cost V 1 base and J 5 bases, with 12 bases left between them.

The chain uses TRBV15 and TRBJ2-3; no clear D gene. The CDR3 is 16 amino acids. Trimming removed 5 bases from V and 2 bases from J, with 17 bases in between. Looked up from germline, CDR1 is LNHNV and CDR2 is YYDKDF (reference sequence). DNA for the CDR3: TGTGCCACCAGCGAGGTTATTCGGGCCAACACAGATACGCAGTATTTT. It is translated as CATSEVIRANTDTQYF.

CDR3 bases: TGTGCCAGCAGCCAATTGGGACAGGGGGTTCATGAGCAGTTCTTC. Its protein product is CASSQLGQGVHEQFF. V is TRBV4-2 and J is TRBJ2-1, with 11 bases lining up with TRBD1. Per the germline V gene, CDR1 is LGHNA and CDR2 is YNFKEQ. V dropped 2 bases and J dropped 8; count of bases not matched to a gene: 5. This CDR3 is 15 amino acids long.

This chain uses TRBV28 with TRBJ1-5; a possible D gene is TRBD1 (5 bases). Trimming pared 3 bases from V and 4 bases from J, leaving 19 bases between. CDR1 is MDHEN and CDR2 is SYDVKM in the germline V gene. The CDR3 sequence is 17 residues long. The CDR3 region is CASSLGLRGSENQPQHF. In DNA form, the CDR3 reads TGTGCCAGCAGTTTGGGGCTGCGCGGCTCCGAGAATCAGCCCCAGCATTTT.

Note on this clone: The sample contains more than one DNA sequence encoding this CDR3. V gene TRBV20-1 combines with J gene TRBJ1-1, with a possible D match to TRBD1 (5 bases). The V end lost 1 base, the J end lost 6 bases, and 6 bases lay between the germline ends. The CDR3 consists of 11 residues. Germline CDR1 DFQATT, CDR2 SNEGSKA (reference sequence). The CDR3 DNA reads TGCAGTGCTAGAGGGGGGTCTGAAGCTTTCTTT. This sequence encodes CSARGGSEAFF.

V is TRBV6-5 and J is TRBJ1-1; TRBD1 aligns across 9 bases. Germline V gives CDR1 MNHEY, CDR2 SVGAGI. With 4 bases clipped from V and 1 base from J, the junction kept 7 bases outside the gene matches. The CDR3 extends over 16 amino acids. CDR3 sequence (DNA): TGTGCCAGCAGTTCCGCACGGGACAGGGCGAACACTGAAGCTTTCTTT. Translation gives CASSSARDRANTEAFF.

The chain recombines TRBV19 with TRBJ1-5; no firm D call. The length of the CDR3 is 14 residues. Trimming shortened V by 5 bases and J by 9 bases, and 17 bases separated the two germline ends. In germline, CDR1 is LNHDA, CDR2 SQIVND (reference sequence). The CDR3 spells CASSPRRTVGPQHF. The CDR3 region has the DNA TGTGCCAGTAGTCCACGACGGACTGTAGGGCCCCAGCATTTT.

The chain recombines TRBV7-9 with TRBJ1-4; no reliable D call. V was cut by 7 bases and J by 5 bases, with 11 bases left in between. The CDR3 is made up of 13 amino acids. Germline CDR1 reads SEHNR; CDR2 reads FQNEAQ (reference sequence). CDR3 region: CASTEGRNEKLFF. In nucleotides, the CDR3 is TGTGCCAGCACCGAGGGTCGAAATGAAAAACTGTTTTTT.

About this clone itself: This same CDR3 is encoded by further DNA sequences in the sample. The rearrangement links TRBV29-1 to TRBJ2-5; 9 positions match TRBD1. From germline, CDR1 is SQVTM and CDR2 ANQGSEA. V lost 3 bases to trimming and J lost 4 bases; unmatched junction nucleotides: 0. The CDR3 contains 12 residues. In DNA form, the CDR3 reads TGCAGCGTTGAGACAGGGGGAGAGACCCAGTACTTC. As protein: CSVETGGETQYF. The full variable domain, in which reference TRBV29-1 and TRBJ2-5 provide the parts outside the CDR3, is SAVISQKPSRDICQRGTSLTIQCQVDSQVTMMFWYRQQPGQSLTLIATANQGSEATYESGFVIDKFPISRPNLTFSTLTVSNMSPEDSSIYLCSVETGGETQYFGPGTRLLVL.